This T cell receptor beta chain was sequenced for a study of T cell changes during pregnancy in multiple sclerosis. V lost 1 base to trimming and J lost 2 bases, with 15 bases between them. Germline assignment: CDR1 SGHKS and CDR2 YYEKEE (reference sequence). The CDR3 consists of 16 residues. Repertoires were generated with immunoSEQ multiplex PCR, while TCRdb's copy carries only in-frame clones and drops some. The profile covers 60,000 or so clones, with about 91% appearing a single time and about 0.85% taken by the ten largest. The sequence was collected from a female donor with multiple sclerosis, enrolled in a pregnancy study. The rearrangement joins TRBV5-5 to TRBJ1-2, with D tentatively TRBD1 (5 bases). Sequences were derived from peripheral blood, sampled before pregnancy. CDR3 protein: CASSLFWSGYNYGYTF. The CDR3 nucleotides are TGTGCCAGCAGCTTGTTTTGGTCAGGGTACAACTATGGCTACACCTTC.